The 20 T cell receptor beta chains below were found in one sample sequenced in a study of cytomegalovirus exposure and HLA in healthy donors. 60 Vbeta and 13 Jbeta primers were used in PCR. Repertoires were generated with immunoSEQ multiplex PCR, while TCRdb's copy carries only in-frame clones and drops some. This repertoire shows roughly 120,000 clones, roughly 69% found once; its top ten account for roughly 10%. Specimen: PBMCs. The receptors come from a woman aged 40 to 49 in good health and CMV-seropositive.

This chain uses TRBV7-2 with TRBJ1-1; D gene ambiguous. The CDR3 is made up of 15 amino acids. Trimming pared 3 bases from V and 4 bases from J, leaving 15 bases between. Germline assignment: CDR1 SGHTA and CDR2 FQGNSA. CDR3 in amino acids: CASSFSEIRSTEAFF. The CDR3 nucleotides are TGTGCCAGCAGCTTTTCGGAGATTCGGAGCACTGAAGCTTTCTTT.

The chain combines TRBV4-3 with TRBJ2-3; weak D call: TRBD1 (5 bases). Germline V lookup: CDR1 LGHNA, CDR2 YSLEER. V was clipped by 5 bases and J by 1 base, with 13 bases between them. The CDR3 covers 15 residues. The CDR3 nucleotides are TGCGCCAGCAGCGGATGGTGGGGCCGCACAGATACGCAGTATTTT. Residues: CASSGWWGRTDTQYF.

The V and J genes are TRBV11-3 and TRBJ2-7; tentatively, D is TRBD1 (6 bases). In germline, CDR1 is SGHNT, CDR2 YENEEA. CDR3 length: 15 residues. Trimming pared 4 bases from V and 4 bases from J, leaving 17 bases between. The CDR3 region has the DNA TGTGCCAGCAGCTACTGGGGGCTTGAAAGATACGAGCAGTACTTC. Protein product: CASSYWGLERYEQYF.

The gene calls are TRBV19 and TRBJ2-2; tentatively, D is TRBD1 (5 bases). The CDR3 sequence is 14 residues long. V was cut by 3 bases and J by 6 bases, with 11 bases left in between. Per the germline V gene, CDR1 is LNHDA and CDR2 is SQIVND (reference sequence). CDR3 bases: TGTGCCAGTAGTATTTACAGGTGGGCCGGGGAGCTGTTTTTT. Its protein is CASSIYRWAGELFF.

In its sample, this clone was seen once. The rearrangement uses TRBV30 and TRBJ1-3; unclear D gene. Germline lookup yields CDR1 GTSNPN and CDR2 SVGIG (reference sequence). Trimming took off 4 bases at V and 0 bases at J, with 13 bases between the two ends. This CDR3 is 15 amino acids long. CDR3 in DNA: TGTGCCTGGACTAAGCCAGGATACTCTGGAAACACCATATATTTT. Its translation is CAWTKPGYSGNTIYF.

This clone has more than one count but fewer than ten. This same CDR3 is encoded by further DNA sequences in the sample. The chain uses TRBV23-1 and TRBJ1-2, with D maybe TRBD1 (5 bases). TRBV23-1 is noted as an ORF with a role that remains uncertain. This CDR3 is built from 17 residues. The ends were cut back, 0 bases at V and 5 bases at J, with 19 bases in the middle. The CDR3: CASSQSNGGSQPYGYTF. CDR3 nucleotides: TGCGCCAGCAGTCAATCGAACGGGGGATCGCAGCCGTATGGCTACACCTTC.

The chain links TRBV4-1 to TRBJ2-7, with D possibly TRBD1 on 5 matching bases. Between the trimmed V and J ends, which lost 1 base and 5 bases, there was a span of 12 bases. The germline V gene encodes CDR1 MGHRA and CDR2 YSYEKL. This CDR3 is built from 14 residues. The CDR3 spells CASSQGLRVDEQYF. CDR3 nucleotide sequence: TGCGCCAGCAGCCAAGGCCTCAGGGTAGACGAGCAGTACTTC.

The chain carries TRBV28 and TRBJ2-3; 11 bases are a match to TRBD2. The length of the CDR3 is 15 residues. Germline V CDR1 and CDR2: MDHEN, SYDVKM. Trimming at V came to 6 bases and at J to 2 bases, leaving 4 bases not matched to a gene. The CDR3, as DNA: TGTGCCAGCAGATCTAGCGGGAGGTCCACAGATACGCAGTATTTT. Translated, it gives CASRSSGRSTDTQYF.

The chain employs TRBV7-8 and TRBJ1-2; D may be TRBD1 (5 bases). V was clipped by 0 bases and J by 2 bases, with 13 bases between them. The CDR3 covers 16 residues. CDR1 and CDR2 (germline): SGHVS, FQNEAQ. CDR3 nucleotides: TGTGCCAGCAGCTTAGCGCAGGCGGGGGAGAACTATGGCTACACCTTC. Its protein is CASSLAQAGENYGYTF.

The CDR3 region is CASSLDSRIRNTEAFF. The CDR3 DNA sequence: TGTGCCAGCAGCTTAGATTCCAGGATAAGGAACACTGAAGCTTTCTTT. This chain uses TRBV7-2 with TRBJ1-1; D is undetermined. From germline, CDR1 is SGHTA and CDR2 FQGNSA. Between the trimmed V and J ends, which lost 1 base and 1 base, there was a span of 13 bases. The CDR3 has 16 amino acids.

The chain links TRBV15 to TRBJ1-4; TRBD1 agrees at 7 bases. The V gene end was trimmed by 2 bases and the J gene end by 7 bases; junction bases not matched to a gene: 10. Germline CDR1 and CDR2: LNHNV and YYDKDF (reference sequence). The CDR3 contains 16 residues. CDR3 DNA sequence: TGTGCCACCAGCAGAAGAGGGGGCAGGGGCGGTGAAAAACTGTTTTTT. It encodes CATSRRGGRGGEKLFF.

The CDR3 spells CASSLNLLAGADTQYF. DNA for the CDR3: TGTGCCAGCAGCTTAAACTTATTAGCGGGAGCGGATACGCAGTATTTT. V gene TRBV7-9 combines with J gene TRBJ2-3; 9 bases are shared with TRBD2. The length of the CDR3 is 16 residues. In germline, CDR1 is SEHNR, CDR2 FQNEAQ (reference sequence). With 2 bases clipped from V and 6 bases from J, the junction kept 9 bases outside the gene matches.

The CDR3 DNA is TGTGCCAGCAGTGAAAACAGGCCCAATTCACCCCTCCACTTT. It yields the protein CASSENRPNSPLHF. The chain recombines TRBV25-1 with TRBJ1-6; TRBD1 is a possible D gene (5 bases). Germline-derived CDR1 and CDR2 are MGHDK and SYGVNS. V lost 2 bases, J lost 7 bases, and 9 bases lay in between. The CDR3 runs to 14 residues.

The genes are TRBV6-6 and TRBJ1-6; a possible D gene is TRBD1 (5 bases). Trimming took off 7 bases at V and 7 bases at J, with 14 bases between the two ends. The CDR3 has 14 residues. The V gene's germline CDR1 is MNHNY and CDR2 SVGAGI (reference sequence). Here the CDR3 reads CASTKTESNSPLHF. The CDR3 coding sequence is TGTGCCAGCACCAAGACAGAATCGAATTCACCCCTCCACTTT.

The chain combines TRBV6-5 with TRBJ1-6; 8 bases line up with TRBD1. CDR1 is MNHEY and CDR2 is SVGAGI in the germline V gene. The CDR3 contains 16 residues. After removal of 3 bases from V and 7 bases from J, the junction contained 8 bases not matched to a gene. CDR3 bases: TGTGCCAGCAGTTATAGTCGGCAGGGGGCAAATTCACCCCTCCACTTT. It yields the protein CASSYSRQGANSPLHF.

This clone was observed a handful of times. V usage is TRBV29-1 and J usage is TRBJ2-3; 9 positions match TRBD1. The V segment lost 4 bases and the J segment 5 bases; nucleotides outside the gene matches: 7. The length of the CDR3 is 14 residues. Germline CDR1 reads SQVTM; CDR2 reads ANQGSEA. Here the CDR3 DNA reads TGCAGCGTTGCCACAGGGGGCGCGAAAGATACGCAGTATTTT. Its protein is CSVATGGAKDTQYF.

The chain employs TRBV9 and TRBJ2-1; D call uncertain. Germline CDR1 is SGDLS and CDR2 is YYNGEE. V was trimmed by 6 bases and J by 8 bases, leaving 3 bases between them. There are 9 residues in the CDR3. For the CDR3, the DNA is TGTGCCAGCACCTATGAGCAGTTCTTC. Its translation is CASTYEQFF.

The J gene is TRBJ2-1, the V gene TRBV9; D is uncertain. The germline V gene encodes CDR1 SGDLS and CDR2 YYNGEE. The CDR3 loop spans 13 amino acids. Deletions cut 4 bases from V and 12 bases from J, with 17 bases between. CDR3 residues: CASSPQESYGQFF. The CDR3 bases are TGTGCCAGCAGCCCCCAAGAGTCTTATGGGCAGTTCTTC.

The V and J genes are TRBV27 and TRBJ2-7; a possible D gene is TRBD2 (6 bases). CDR3 length: 12 amino acids. Germline CDR1 is MNHEY and CDR2 is SMNVEV (reference sequence). V lost 6 bases, J lost 6 bases, and 12 bases lay in between. In nucleotides, the CDR3 is TGTGCCAGCAGCTGGGGACTTGGCGAGCAGTACTTC. Its translation: CASSWGLGEQYF.

The V and J genes are TRBV6-1 and TRBJ1-5; possible D gene TRBD1, 6 bases. Trimming pared 7 bases from V and 2 bases from J, leaving 12 bases between. The CDR3 loop spans 14 amino acids. The germline CDR1 and CDR2 sequences are MNHNS and SASEGT. The CDR3 DNA follows: TGTGCCAGCAACTCAGGGGCGGGCAATCAGCCCCAGCATTTT. Translating it yields CASNSGAGNQPQHF.